This TCR beta chain was sequenced for a study of blood T cell repertoires in COVID-19 (dated by TCRdb to 2020 to 2022). Regarding the research as a whole: Samples from collaborators originated in the United States, Italy and Spain and spanned both the acute and convalescent phases of COVID-19. The prospective study material was composed of cDNA or gDNA derived from T cells, B-cell-depleted T cells, or PBMCs. Subjects who had been exposed to COVID-19, were actively infected with it, or had recovered from it provided the deeply sampled blood TCRbeta repertoires that made up the dataset. The repertoires were released in a freely available public database intended as a resource for research on the immune response to SARS-CoV-2. Samples were obtained from the ongoing ImmuneRACE study (first 160 participants) and from 1,000 to 1,500 subjects provided by 6 global collaborators. A de-identified subject ID, COVID-19 status, age in years and sex were almost always included in the sample metadata. Where available, HLA class I and class II types were obtained from metadata supplied by the sample provider rather than from assay-based typing. What the study reported, not specific to this receptor: Clinical and demographic metadata were provided uncurated, with the amount varying by source and participant.

TCRbeta CDR3 regions were amplified from genomic DNA by means of the immunoSEQ Assay, a bias-controlled multiplex PCR. On the authors' methods: The number of nucleated cells in each sample was estimated by amplification of reference gene primers within the assay. Sequence reads were collapsed and filtered to measure the absolute abundance of every unique TCRbeta CDR3 rearrangement. For each sample, productive Simpson clonality was calculated as the square root of Simpson's diversity index over productive rearrangements. TCRdb took over this immuneACCESS table, retaining in-frame rearrangements with V and J assigned. Such tables are incomplete; in checked studies, under half of the missing clones stem from an unresolved V gene, and the remainder is unexplained. From that table come the V and J calls and clone size; the DNA was used to work out D and trimming. This sample is represented by fewer than 200,000 clones; over 70% of them were singletons. Of the sample, 3.6% falls within the top ten clones.

A word on this clone: No antigen is known for it. There are no base qualities to consult, and no much larger clone falls within one base.

Enrolling through a virtual design, the prospective study's participants ranged in age from roughly 18 to 95 years and lived across 24 United States geographic areas. To assign participants to cohorts, the prospective study relied on clinical history that participants themselves reported in a screening survey and a study questionnaire. Mobile phlebotomists in the prospective study collected whole blood, serum and a nasopharyngeal or oropharyngeal swab from every participant. Participants in the prospective study had the option to provide additional blood draws and questionnaires over a roughly 2-month period. Prospective study blood samples were shipped either frozen or at room temperature before DNA extraction. From the germline V gene (reference sequence), CDR1 is LNHDA and CDR2 is SQIVND. The V end loses 10 bases and the J end loses 0 bases, and a stretch of 18 bases separates them. Including the terminal cysteine and phenylalanine, the CDR3 comprises 16 residues. Just the 48-base CDR3 DNA is kept, in frame starting at base 1.

The source of this sequence is a woman between 45 and 65 years old in a cohort exposed to, infected with or recovered from COVID-19 (not recorded which). Sequencing was performed on PBMCs or T cells enriched from blood (not recorded which). This chain joins TRBV19 to TRBJ1-4, with TRBD1 as a weak D call on 5 bases. This receptor has the CDR3 CATNNGQYATNEKLFF. The base sequence is TGTGCCACCAACAATGGACAATACGCAACTAATGAAAAACTGTTTTTT. Supplemented by the reference TRBV19 and TRBJ1-4 proteins around the CDR3, the complete variable domain is DGGITQSPKYLFRKEGQNVTLSCEQNLNHDAMYWYRQDPGQGLRLIYYSQIVNDFQKGDIAEGYSVSREKKESFPLTVTSAQKNPTAFYLCATNNGQYATNEKLFFGSGTQLSVL.